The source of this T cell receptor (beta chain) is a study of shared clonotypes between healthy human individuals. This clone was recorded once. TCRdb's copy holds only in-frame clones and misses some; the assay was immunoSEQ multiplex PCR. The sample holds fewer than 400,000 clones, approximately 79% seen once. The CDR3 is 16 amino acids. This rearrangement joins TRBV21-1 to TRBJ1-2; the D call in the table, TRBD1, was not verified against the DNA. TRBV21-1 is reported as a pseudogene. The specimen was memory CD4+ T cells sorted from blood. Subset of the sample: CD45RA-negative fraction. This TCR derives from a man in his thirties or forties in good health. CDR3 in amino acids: CASRLVPQEPNYGYTF. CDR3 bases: TGTGCCAGCAGACTGGTCCCACAGGAACCCAACTATGGCTACACCTTC.